The clone carrying this T cell receptor (beta chain) was observed at least ten times. What was amplified from RNA transcripts were TCR beta CDR3 regions. First-round RT-PCR of the TCR CDR3 relied on the HTBI primer set. TCRdb processed the multiplex PCR reads anew with MiXCR; each CDR3 protein has one entry. This table holds about half a million distinct CDR3 sequences, about 16% found once. This CDR3 region has 13 residues. With V trimmed by 8 bases and J by 2 bases, 1 base remained unmatched. These data originate in a study of T cells in Graves' hyperthyroidism and ophthalmopathy. This sequence originates from a woman aged 30 to 39 with Graves' ophthalmopathy. The sequencing input was blood. The chain carries TRBV12-3 or TRBV12-4 and TRBJ2-5; 11 bases map to TRBD2. The CDR3: CASWTSGQETQYF. In DNA form, the CDR3 reads TGTGCCAGCTGGACTAGCGGGCAAGAGACCCAGTACTTC.